This entry lists 11 T cell receptor beta chains sequenced from one sample in a study of blood T cell repertoires in COVID-19. Measured with immunoSEQ multiplex PCR; TCRdb has only the in-frame clones, and not every one. The sample consists of around 280,000 clones, roughly 86% of them appearing once. Source material: peripheral blood. The receptor source for this set is a woman aged 30 to 39 with COVID-19, enrolled during active disease.

This clone was counted only a few times. V gene TRBV5-4 combines with J gene TRBJ2-7, with a tentative D call TRBD2 (6 bases). Trimming cost V 3 bases and J 4 bases, with 14 bases left between them. The CDR3 spans 14 residues. Germline CDR1 is SGHNT and CDR2 is YYREEE (reference sequence). CDR3 sequence reads: CASSSPQAGYEQYF. The CDR3 bases are TGTGCCAGCAGCTCCCCCCAGGCGGGGTACGAGCAGTACTTC.

This clone was found a few times. The gene calls are TRBV4-3 and TRBJ2-7; the match to TRBD2 covers 10 bases. The V and J ends lost 3 bases and 3 bases, in that order; junction bases with no gene match: 8. Looked up from germline, CDR1 is LGHNA and CDR2 is YSLEER. The CDR3 totals 16 residues. As DNA, the CDR3 is TGCGCCAGCAGCCATCACCCCCTAGCGGGGGACTACGAGCAGTACTTC. Translating gives CASSHHPLAGDYEQYF.

This clone was seen a handful of times. The CDR3 spells CASSLDISTDTQYF. In nucleotides, the CDR3 is TGTGCCAGCAGCTTAGACATCAGCACAGATACGCAGTATTTT. The V and J genes are TRBV7-3 and TRBJ2-3, with D unclear. Looked up from germline, CDR1 is SGHTA and CDR2 is FQGTGA. Trimming removed 2 bases at V and 0 bases at J, with 6 bases between. The CDR3 is 14 residues long.

The V call is TRBV5-8, the J call TRBJ1-2; 10 bases are a match to TRBD1. In germline, CDR1 is SGHTS, CDR2 YDEGEE. J was trimmed by 2 bases and V by 3 bases; bases with no gene match: 7. The CDR3 consists of 16 residues. DNA of the CDR3: TGTGCCAGCAGCTCCCGGGACAGGGGAATAAACTATGGCTACACCTTC. Its translation is CASSSRDRGINYGYTF.

The chain couples TRBV9 to TRBJ2-2, with D unclear. The V end was cut by 1 base, the J end by 0 bases, with 10 bases between. CDR1 and CDR2 (germline): SGDLS, YYNGEE. The CDR3 covers 16 residues. The DNA for the CDR3 is TGTGCCAGCAGCGTATTTTCCCTTACGAACACCGGGGAGCTGTTTTTT. Protein sequence: CASSVFSLTNTGELFF.

The V and J genes are TRBV4-1 and TRBJ2-5; 10 bases map to TRBD1. This CDR3 comprises 17 residues. Germline loops: CDR1 MGHRA, CDR2 YSYEKL. Trimming removed 1 base from V and 1 base from J; junction bases left unmatched: 6. The CDR3 region has the DNA TGCGCCAGCAGCCAAGTGGGGACAGGGGTGGTCCAAGAGACCCAGTACTTC. Translating it yields CASSQVGTGVVQETQYF.

This clone occurred a few times. The CDR3 DNA follows: TGTGCCAGCAGCTACAGACTAGGAGAGCAGTACTTC. Residues: CASSYRLGEQYF. The V call is TRBV6-5, the J call TRBJ2-7; D might be TRBD2 (6 bases). The CDR3 consists of 12 residues. Trimming left V 6 bases short and J 7 bases short, with 13 bases between. Germline-derived CDR1 and CDR2 are MNHEY and SVGAGI.

This sequence joins TRBV3-1 (or the pseudogene TRBV3-2) and TRBJ2-5; D remains unclear. The V end lost 4 bases, the J end lost 5 bases, and 5 bases lay between the germline ends. CDR1 and CDR2 from the germline V gene are LGHDT and YNNKEL (reference sequence). The CDR3 loop spans 11 amino acids. In DNA form, the CDR3 reads TGTGCCAGCAGCCGGCGGGAGACCCAGTACTTC. It specifies CASSRRETQYF.

This chain uses TRBV7-8 with TRBJ2-5, with D possibly TRBD1 on 5 matching bases. Germline assignment: CDR1 SGHVS and CDR2 FQNEAQ. The CDR3 spans 15 residues. V lost 1 base and J 7 bases, leaving 16 bases between the germline ends. The CDR3 DNA follows: TGTGCCAGCAGCTTAGACGGCAGGGTTTCAGGGACCCAGTACTTC. Translating gives CASSLDGRVSGTQYF.

The chain combines TRBV29-1 with TRBJ2-2; D is uncertain. From germline, CDR1 is SQVTM and CDR2 ANQGSEA. Between the trimmed V and J ends, which lost 3 bases and 2 bases, there was a span of 10 bases. CDR3 length equals 14 residues. The CDR3 DNA reads as TGCAGCGTTGAGATCAGAACAAACACCGGGGAGCTGTTTTTT. As protein: CSVEIRTNTGELFF.

This chain connects TRBV28 to TRBJ2-1; maybe TRBD2 (6 bases). In germline, CDR1 is MDHEN, CDR2 SYDVKM. Deletions cut 1 base from V and 6 bases from J, with 22 bases between. The length of the CDR3 is 18 residues. The CDR3 is CASSLSNLRGRAGNEQFF. The CDR3 nucleotides are TGTGCCAGCAGTTTATCAAACTTGCGGGGCCGGGCGGGCAATGAGCAGTTCTTC.